This record looks at one TCR beta chain sequence and its context. Antigen: not known. A read error may explain this, as a much larger clone is one base away. The data originate from a study of post-analysis software for immune sequencing data. The CDR3 has 13 residues. CDR1 and CDR2 from the germline V gene are DFQATT and SNEGSKA (reference sequence). Carried by the TCR beta cDNA libraries were unique molecular identifiers. TCRdb re-derived calls from the PCR reads in MiXCR, one entry per CDR3 protein. The sample contains 740,000 or so distinct CDR3 sequences, approximately 53% of which appear only once. Broader study findings: There was significantly lower normalized Chao1 diversity in multiple sclerosis patients than in controls. A few TRBV segments appeared more often in patients than in controls, and TRBV5-6, TRBV5-1 and TRBV20-1 were among these.

The V and J genes are TRBV20-1 and TRBJ2-4, with D perhaps TRBD2 (5 bases). The last part of the DNA fits TRBJ2-7 better; the J call may be wrong. The specimen was blood. The receptor's source is a girl aged 5 to 17 with multiple sclerosis. CDR3 nucleotide sequence: TGCAGTGGCCTACTAGTGCCCTCCTACGAGCAGTACTTC. Its protein is CSGLLVPSYEQYF.